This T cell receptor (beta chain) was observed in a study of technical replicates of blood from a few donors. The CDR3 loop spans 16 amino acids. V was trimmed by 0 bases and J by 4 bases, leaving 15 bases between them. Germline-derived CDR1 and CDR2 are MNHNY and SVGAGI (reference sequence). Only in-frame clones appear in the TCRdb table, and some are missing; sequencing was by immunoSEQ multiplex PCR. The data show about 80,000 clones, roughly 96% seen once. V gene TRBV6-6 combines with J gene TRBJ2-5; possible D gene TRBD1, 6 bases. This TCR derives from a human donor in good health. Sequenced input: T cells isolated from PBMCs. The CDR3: CASSYSGTPRGETQYF. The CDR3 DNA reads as TGTGCCAGCAGTTACTCCGGGACACCGAGGGGAGAGACCCAGTACTTC.